Sequencing of this T cell receptor beta chain was carried out in a study of T-cell memory formation after mild COVID-19 (dated by TCRdb to the early 2020s). Turning to the overall study: TCR sequence clusters from the two donors were largely donor specific. The cohort comprised two young, previously healthy adult volunteers, one female and one male. In a couple of donors, T-cell clones that expanded and contracted after mild COVID-19 were followed by sequencing TCRalpha and TCRbeta repertoires longitudinally.

PBMCs were isolated by Ficoll-Paque density gradient centrifugation. For CDR1 and CDR2, the germline V gene lists MNHNS and SASEGT. V is reduced by 3 bases and J by 9 bases, leaving a spacing of 5 bases between them. From the cysteine up to the phenylalanine, the CDR3 has a length of 10 residues. The read is trimmed to its CDR3 DNA, 30 bases read in frame from base 1. General findings and caveats noted by the study authors: SARS-CoV-2 specificity was not confirmed for the second-wave clones peaking on day 37. Contracting CD4+ clones turned up mainly in the CM and EM memory subsets, whereas EMRA was where CD8+ clones were enriched. The study included only two mild cases, and larger cohorts that include severe cases with pre-infection samples were judged to be necessary. Some responding clones were found in pre-infection memory, which suggests that pre-existing cross-reactive memory T cells took part in the SARS-CoV-2 response. Clones that contracted from day 15 to 85 showed balanced CD4/CD8 phenotypes, whereas a second wave of clones that expanded from day 15 to 37 leaned towards CD4+.

With respect to this clonotype: Its antigen specificity is not known. Per-base quality was not reported, and no clone a single base away is much larger than it.

Data came from an Illumina NovaSeq 6000. Using 5'RACE with constant-segment primers, TCRalpha and TCRbeta cDNA libraries were constructed, with sample barcodes and unique molecular identifiers added in the process. Trizol reagent was used to extract RNA from every sample. Amplification of the libraries took two PCR steps, and the second step added a second sample barcode plus Illumina TruSeq adapters. Libraries were sequenced on an Illumina NovaSeq with 2 x 150 bp paired-end reads. In the paper's pipeline: Reads were demultiplexed and collapsed into UMI-guided consensus sequences with migec v1.2.7. Using mixcr v2.1.11, the UMI consensuses were aligned to TRA and TRB V and J templates and assembled into clonotypes. Expanded or contracted clonotypes were those called significant by both edgeR and NoisET, with noise models trained on biological replicates. edgeR calls used a false discovery rate-adjusted p below 0.01 and a log2 fold-change threshold of 1. As an exploratory analysis of dynamics, max-normalized trajectories of the 1000 most abundant clonotypes were examined by PCA with hierarchical clustering. Separately sequenced CD4+ and CD8+ repertoires were used to assign a CD4 or CD8 phenotype to each responding clone. The raw public data were reprocessed by TCRdb itself: fastp quality trimming at Q25, MiXCR clonotype calling, in-frame beta chains only. One record per CDR3 amino acid sequence lists the most common genes and DNA. The V and J calls here are based on TCRdb, not the publication. The sample contains about 320,000 distinct CDR3 sequences, 14% of them found a single time. The top ten constitute 20% to 25% of the sample.

The origin of this receptor is a man between 18 and 29 years old who had mild COVID-19 (a few samples of this study predate the infection). The sample titles of this study are shuffled in the database, so cell type and time point are left out; the donor was told from shared clones. The chain was built from TRBV6-1 and TRBJ1-2; the D gene identity is not certain. The sample consisted of PBMCs or a T cell subset sorted from them (not recorded which). The DNA reads as follows: TGTGCCAGCAGTGACACAAGCTACACCTTC. Translated, this gives CASSDTSYTF.